A selection of T cell receptor beta chains follows, all from one sample in a study of blood T cell repertoires in COVID-19. Using immunoSEQ multiplex PCR, the repertoire was profiled, and TCRdb retains in-frame clones only, with some absent. This table has under 250,000 clones, over 70% appearing once. The source material was peripheral blood. Source of these receptors: a middle-aged man with active or convalescent COVID-19. The CDR3 runs from the conserved cysteine through the conserved F or W. The D gene is left open where the match is weak. Rows may omit the clone size; those that give it use once, few, many or a size class.

d_call	v_call	clone_size	j_call	cdr3_aa	cdr3_nt
.	TRBV12-5	once	TRBJ1-1	CASGPRGTEAFF	TGTGCTAGTGGTCCTCGGGGAACTGAAGCTTTCTTT
TRBD1	TRBV19	few	TRBJ2-7	CASRPTGTGSYEQYF	TGTGCCAGTAGACCGACCGGGACAGGATCCTACGAGCAGTACTTC
TRBD2	TRBV28	.	TRBJ2-3	CASSSPGLAESTDTQYF	TGTGCCAGCAGTTCCCCCGGACTAGCGGAAAGCACAGATACGCAGTATTTT
.	TRBV5-1	.	TRBJ1-2	CASSPTLSRGYTF	TGCGCCAGCAGCCCGACGCTTTCGAGGGGCTACACCTTC
TRBD1	TRBV6-5	.	TRBJ1-2	CASSYRDRDPGYTF	TGTGCCAGCAGTTACCGGGACAGGGACCCTGGCTACACCTTC
TRBD1	TRBV2	.	TRBJ2-4	CASSEVQGHDIQYF	TGTGCCAGCAGTGAGGTACAGGGGCATGACATTCAGTACTTC
TRBD1	TRBV7-8	.	TRBJ2-2	CASSLVRTGNTGELFF	TGTGCCAGCAGCTTAGTTCGGACAGGGAACACCGGGGAGCTGTTTTTT
.	TRBV9	.	TRBJ2-7	CASSYRVEDEQYF	TGTGCCAGCAGCTACAGGGTAGAGGACGAGCAGTACTTC
.	TRBV3-1/TRBV3-2	.	TRBJ1-1	CASSQVILEKNTEAFF	TGTGCCAGCAGCCAAGTCATTTTGGAGAAGAACACTGAAGCTTTCTTT
TRBD2	TRBV19	.	TRBJ2-1	CASSMTGFPSGRKGEQFF	TGTGCCAGTAGTATGACAGGATTTCCTAGCGGGAGGAAAGGTGAGCAGTTCTTC
.	TRBV23-1	.	TRBJ2-3	CASSHLAPDSRDTQYF	TGCGCCAGCAGCCACCTGGCCCCAGACTCTAGGGATACGCAGTATTTT
TRBD1	TRBV19	.	TRBJ2-7	CASSTRGQGSSYEQYF	TGTGCCAGTAGCACCCGGGGACAGGGAAGCTCCTACGAGCAGTACTTC
TRBD1	TRBV6-4	.	TRBJ2-3	CASQTDRGGGDTQYF	TGTGCCAGCCAAACGGACAGGGGAGGGGGAGATACGCAGTATTTT
TRBD2	TRBV6-2/TRBV6-3	.	TRBJ2-1	CASSYIQAGAGSNEQFF	TGTGCCAGCAGTTATATTCAAGCGGGGGCGGGATCTAATGAGCAGTTCTTC
TRBD1	TRBV6-5	.	TRBJ1-2	CASSYSRTGSIYGYTF	TGTGCCAGCAGTTACTCAAGGACAGGGTCCATCTATGGCTACACCTTC
.	TRBV19	.	TRBJ2-6	CASSILGGAGANVLTF	TGTGCCAGTAGTATATTAGGGGGGGCTGGGGCCAACGTCCTGACTTTC
TRBD1	TRBV5-1	once	TRBJ1-2	CASSETGVYGYTF	TGCGCCAGCAGCGAGACAGGGGTCTATGGCTACACCTTC
TRBD1	TRBV3-1/TRBV3-2	.	TRBJ1-6	CASSLQWTGNSPLHF	TGTGCCAGCAGCCTTCAATGGACAGGGAACTCACCCCTCCACTTT
.	TRBV11-2	.	TRBJ1-3	CASNPDSLGSGNTIYF	TGTGCCAGCAACCCGGACAGTCTAGGCTCCGGAAACACCATATATTTT
.	TRBV19	.	TRBJ1-5	CASSNGGGGQPQHF	TGTGCCAGTAGTAACGGGGGCGGGGGCCAGCCCCAGCATTTT
.	TRBV11-3	once	TRBJ1-1	CASSLSEQTEAFF	TGTGCCAGCAGCTTGAGTGAACAGACTGAAGCTTTCTTT
TRBD1	TRBV30	.	TRBJ1-1	CAWSKKGAGSGTEAFF	TGTGCCTGGAGTAAAAAGGGGGCAGGTAGTGGCACTGAAGCTTTCTTT
.	TRBV21-1	.	TRBJ1-1	CASSKVPGPNTEAFF	TGTGCCAGCAGCAAAGTCCCAGGGCCGAACACTGAAGCTTTCTTT
TRBD1	TRBV6-5	.	TRBJ2-5	CASRRTGRRETQYF	TGTGCCAGCAGACGGACAGGGCGAAGGGAGACCCAGTACTTC
.	TRBV4-2	few	TRBJ2-7	CASSQDPTVYEQYF	TGTGCCAGCAGCCAAGACCCGACAGTCTACGAGCAGTACTTC
TRBD2	TRBV7-2	.	TRBJ2-1	CASSTPGLGGGEQFF	TGTGCCAGCAGCACTCCGGGACTAGGGGGGGGTGAGCAGTTCTTC
TRBD1	TRBV3-1/TRBV3-2	.	TRBJ2-7	CASSQDAGGYGKQYF	TGTGCCAGCAGCCAAGATGCAGGGGGCTACGGAAAGCAGTACTTC
.	TRBV28	.	TRBJ1-1	CASSGGANTEAFF	TGTGCCAGCAGTGGGGGGGCTAACACTGAAGCTTTCTTT
TRBD1	TRBV10-3	.	TRBJ2-3	CATAGTGGTDTQYF	TGTGCCACCGCCGGGACAGGGGGAACAGATACGCAGTATTTT
TRBD1	TRBV18	.	TRBJ1-1	CASSDRDSTEAFF	TGTGCCAGCTCAGACAGGGACTCCACTGAAGCTTTCTTT
.	TRBV11-2	.	TRBJ2-5	CASSPTSETQYF	TGTGCCAGCAGCCCTACTTCAGAGACCCAGTACTTC
.	TRBV18	.	TRBJ1-1	CASSPASGARTEAFF	TGTGCCAGCTCACCAGCTTCAGGGGCTCGGACTGAAGCTTTCTTT
.	TRBV30	once	TRBJ1-1	CAWSGQLRNTEAFF	TGTGCCTGGAGCGGACAACTACGGAACACTGAAGCTTTCTTT
.	TRBV6-5	.	TRBJ1-1	CASSYAGENTEAFF	TGTGCCAGCAGTTACGCAGGGGAGAACACTGAAGCTTTCTTT
.	TRBV5-1	few	TRBJ2-7	CASSLERGEQYF	TGCGCCAGCAGCTTGGAACGGGGCGAGCAGTACTTC
.	TRBV9	.	TRBJ1-6	CASSVEPGQSPLHF	TGTGCCAGCAGCGTAGAACCAGGGCAGTCACCCCTCCACTTT
.	TRBV4-2	.	TRBJ2-1	CASSQGVREQFF	TGTGCCAGCAGCCAAGGAGTTCGTGAGCAGTTCTTC
.	TRBV9	few	TRBJ2-3	CASSVRSERPNSQDTQYF	TGTGCCAGCAGCGTAAGGTCGGAGCGGCCCAACTCCCAGGATACGCAGTATTTT
.	TRBV5-4	once	TRBJ1-1	CASSLGVRNTEAFF	TGTGCCAGCAGCTTGGGAGTAAGGAACACTGAAGCTTTCTTT
TRBD1	TRBV28	.	TRBJ2-1	CASSFPGQGSYEQFF	TGTGCCAGCAGTTTCCCGGGACAGGGGAGTTATGAGCAGTTCTTC
.	TRBV5-1	.	TRBJ1-4	CASSLVRGEGTNEKLFF	TGCGCCAGCAGCTTGGTTAGGGGTGAAGGGACTAATGAAAAACTGTTTTTT
TRBD2	TRBV2	.	TRBJ2-7	CASNLERGTSYEQYF	TGTGCCAGCAATCTTGAGCGGGGGACCTCCTACGAGCAGTACTTC
TRBD2	TRBV6-5	.	TRBJ2-2	CASSYLAGASTGELFF	TGTGCCAGCAGTTATCTAGCGGGAGCCAGTACCGGGGAGCTGTTTTTT
.	TRBV10-3	few	TRBJ1-2	CAISSGQMDGYTF	TGTGCCATCAGTTCCGGACAGATGGATGGCTACACCTTC